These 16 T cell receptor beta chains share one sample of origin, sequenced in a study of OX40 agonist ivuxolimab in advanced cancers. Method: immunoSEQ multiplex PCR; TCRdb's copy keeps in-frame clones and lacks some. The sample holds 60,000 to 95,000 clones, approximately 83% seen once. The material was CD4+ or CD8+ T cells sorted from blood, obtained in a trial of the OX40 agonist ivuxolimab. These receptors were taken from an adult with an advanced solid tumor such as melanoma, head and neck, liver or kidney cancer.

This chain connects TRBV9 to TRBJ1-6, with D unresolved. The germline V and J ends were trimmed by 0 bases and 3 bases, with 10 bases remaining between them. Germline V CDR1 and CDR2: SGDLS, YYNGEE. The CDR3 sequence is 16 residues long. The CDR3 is CASSVDPDNYNSPLHF. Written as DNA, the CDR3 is TGTGCCAGCAGCGTAGACCCAGACAACTATAATTCACCCCTCCACTTT.

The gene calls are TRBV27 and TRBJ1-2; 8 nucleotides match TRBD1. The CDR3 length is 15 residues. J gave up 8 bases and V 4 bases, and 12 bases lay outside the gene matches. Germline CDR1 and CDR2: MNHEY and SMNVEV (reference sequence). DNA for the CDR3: TGTGCCAGCAGTTCACAGGGGGTCGGCCGGGGGGGCTACACCTTC. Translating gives CASSSQGVGRGGYTF.

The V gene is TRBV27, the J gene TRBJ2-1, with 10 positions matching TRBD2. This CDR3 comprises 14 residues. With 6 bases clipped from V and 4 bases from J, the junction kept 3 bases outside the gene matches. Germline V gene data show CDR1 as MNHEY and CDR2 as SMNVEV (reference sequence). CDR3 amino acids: CASSFSGGYNEQFF. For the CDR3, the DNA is TGTGCCAGCAGCTTTAGCGGGGGGTACAATGAGCAGTTCTTC.

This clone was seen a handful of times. The CDR3 spells CASSPDRVETQYF. CDR3 DNA sequence: TGTGCCAGCAGCCCAGACAGGGTCGAGACCCAGTACTTC. The chain employs TRBV4-2 and TRBJ2-5; 7 nucleotides align to TRBD1. The CDR3 is 13 residues long. CDR1 and CDR2 from the germline V gene are LGHNA and YNFKEQ. The J segment lost 5 bases and the V segment lost 4 bases, leaving 4 bases of the junction unmatched.

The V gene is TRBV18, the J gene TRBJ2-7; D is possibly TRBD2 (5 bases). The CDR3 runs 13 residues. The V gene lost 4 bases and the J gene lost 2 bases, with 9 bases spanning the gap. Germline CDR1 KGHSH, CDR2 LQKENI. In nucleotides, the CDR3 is TGTGCCAGCTCACAAGCGGATACCTACGAGCAGTACTTC. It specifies CASSQADTYEQYF.

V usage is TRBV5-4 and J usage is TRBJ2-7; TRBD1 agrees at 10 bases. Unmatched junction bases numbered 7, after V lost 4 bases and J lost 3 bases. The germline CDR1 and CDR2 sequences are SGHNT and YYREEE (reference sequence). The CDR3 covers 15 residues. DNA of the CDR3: TGTGCCAGCAGCGGATCCGGGACAGGGGTCTACGAGCAGTACTTC. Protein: CASSGSGTGVYEQYF.

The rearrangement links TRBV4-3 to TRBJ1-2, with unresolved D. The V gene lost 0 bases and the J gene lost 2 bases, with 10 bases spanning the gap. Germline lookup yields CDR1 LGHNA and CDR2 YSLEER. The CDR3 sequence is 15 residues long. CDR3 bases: TGCGCCAGCAGCCAAGACCTCGACGGCAACTATGGCTACACCTTC. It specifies CASSQDLDGNYGYTF.

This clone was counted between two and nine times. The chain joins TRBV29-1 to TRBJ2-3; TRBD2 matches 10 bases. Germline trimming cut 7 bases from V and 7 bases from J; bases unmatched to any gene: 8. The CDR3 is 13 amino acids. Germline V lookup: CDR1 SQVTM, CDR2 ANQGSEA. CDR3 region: CSARAGGGYTQYF. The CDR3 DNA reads TGCAGCGCCCGAGCGGGGGGGGGTTATACGCAGTATTTT.

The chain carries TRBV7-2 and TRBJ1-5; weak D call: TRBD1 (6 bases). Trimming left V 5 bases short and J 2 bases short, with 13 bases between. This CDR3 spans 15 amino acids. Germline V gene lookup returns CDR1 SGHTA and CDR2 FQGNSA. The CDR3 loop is CASSENRVGNQPQHF. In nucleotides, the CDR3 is TGTGCCAGCAGCGAAAACAGGGTCGGCAATCAGCCCCAGCATTTT.

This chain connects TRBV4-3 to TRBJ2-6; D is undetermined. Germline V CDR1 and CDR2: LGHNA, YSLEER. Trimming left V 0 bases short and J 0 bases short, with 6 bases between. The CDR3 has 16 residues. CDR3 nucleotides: TGCGCCAGCAGCCAAGATCCCCCCTCTGGGGCCAACGTCCTGACTTTC. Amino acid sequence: CASSQDPPSGANVLTF.

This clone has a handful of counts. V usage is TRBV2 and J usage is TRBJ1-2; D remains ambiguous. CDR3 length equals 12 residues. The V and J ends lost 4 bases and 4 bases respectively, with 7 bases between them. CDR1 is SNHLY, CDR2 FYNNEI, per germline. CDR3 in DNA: TGTGCCAGCAGTGGGAGCAGCTATGGCTACACCTTC. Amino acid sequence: CASSGSSYGYTF.

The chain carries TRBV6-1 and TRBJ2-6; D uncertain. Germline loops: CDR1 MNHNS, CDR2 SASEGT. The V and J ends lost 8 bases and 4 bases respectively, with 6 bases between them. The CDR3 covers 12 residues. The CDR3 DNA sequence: TGTGCCAGCGGGATGGGGGCCAACGTCCTGACTTTC. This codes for CASGMGANVLTF.

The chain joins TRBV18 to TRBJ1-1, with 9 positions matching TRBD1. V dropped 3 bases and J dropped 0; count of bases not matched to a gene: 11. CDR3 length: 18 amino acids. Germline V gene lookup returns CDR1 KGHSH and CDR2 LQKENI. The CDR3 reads CASSPFTGTGRVNTEAFF. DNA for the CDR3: TGTGCCAGCTCACCGTTTACCGGGACAGGGAGGGTGAACACTGAAGCTTTCTTT.

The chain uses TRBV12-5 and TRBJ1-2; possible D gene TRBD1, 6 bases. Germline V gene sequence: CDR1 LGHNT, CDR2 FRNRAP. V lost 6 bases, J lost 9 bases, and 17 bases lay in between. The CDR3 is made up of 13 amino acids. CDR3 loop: CASGLGQLKSYTF. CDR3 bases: TGTGCTAGTGGACTCGGACAGCTCAAGAGCTACACCTTC.

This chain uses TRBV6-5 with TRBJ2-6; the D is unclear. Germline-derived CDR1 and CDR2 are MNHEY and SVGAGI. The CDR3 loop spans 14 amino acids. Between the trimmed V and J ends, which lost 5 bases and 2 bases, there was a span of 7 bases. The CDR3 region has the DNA TGTGCCAGCAGTACAAGTGCTGGGGCCAACGTCCTGACTTTC. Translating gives CASSTSAGANVLTF.

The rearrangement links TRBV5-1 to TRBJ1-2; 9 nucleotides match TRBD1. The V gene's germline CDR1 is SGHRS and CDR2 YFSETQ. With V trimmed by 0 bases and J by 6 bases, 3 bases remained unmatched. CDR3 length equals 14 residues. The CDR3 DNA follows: TGCGCCAGCAGCTTGGGTCGGGACAGGGATGGCTACACCTTC. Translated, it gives CASSLGRDRDGYTF.